The 2 T cell receptor beta chains in this list originate from one sample, sequenced in a study of blood T cell repertoires in COVID-19. Here immunoSEQ multiplex PCR was the method, and the copy in TCRdb shows in-frame clones only, minus some. The sample has approximately 100,000 clones; roughly 90% are singletons. Material for sequencing was peripheral blood. These receptors were collected from a human donor in a cohort sampled during active COVID-19.

The chain couples TRBV6-1 to TRBJ1-2, with unresolved D. Deletions cut 0 bases from V and 0 bases from J, with 8 bases between. The CDR3 sequence is 15 residues long. CDR1 and CDR2 (germline): MNHNS, SASEGT. In nucleotides, the CDR3 is TGTGCCAGCAGTGAAGCAGAAGCAACTAACTATGGCTACACCTTC. Translation: CASSEAEATNYGYTF.

The chain employs TRBV30 and TRBJ1-6; TRBD1 matches at 7 bases. J gave up 4 bases and V 4 bases, and 7 bases lay outside the gene matches. This CDR3 spans 15 amino acids. CDR1 GTSNPN and CDR2 SVGIG come from the germline V gene (reference sequence). This CDR3 is CAWIQGTQYNSPLHF. The DNA for the CDR3 is TGTGCCTGGATACAGGGGACCCAATATAATTCACCCCTCCACTTT.